There are a few counts of the clone carrying this T cell receptor (beta chain). Two oligonucleotides, mixed equimolar, formed the beta constant-region primer covering TRBC1 and TRBC2. The ligated cDNA underwent four PCR rounds using SP2 and nested alpha and beta constant-region primers. From the UMI-ligation and nested PCR reads, TCRdb called clonotypes with MiXCR, one entry per CDR3 protein. The sample lists 80,000 to 95,000 distinct CDR3 sequences, over 9% seen once, with 1.2% in the top ten. This sample is part of a study of naive and memory T cell subsets. Sequencing was performed on naive CD8+ T cells from blood. The sequence was collected from a human donor in good health.

In nucleotides, the CDR3 is TGTGCCAGCAGCCTTCTAGCGGGAGCAGATACGCAGTATTTT. This encodes CASSLLAGADTQYF. The rearrangement joins TRBV7-9 to TRBJ2-3; 10 bases fit TRBD2. V gave up 5 bases and J gave up 4 bases; unmatched junction bases: 3. Germline CDR1 SEHNR, CDR2 FQNEAQ (reference sequence). This CDR3 contains 14 residues.